This T cell receptor beta chain was retrieved from a study of cytomegalovirus exposure and HLA in healthy donors. Overall study context: About 85 million unique TCR sequences came from HLA-typed donors in an early release.

Findings and caveats of the study: A later analysis linked fewer than 20,000 TCR beta sequences to HLA alleles at 0.05 false discovery rate.

Concerning this clone: What it recognizes is unknown.

PCR used 60 Vbeta primers and 13 Jbeta primers. Using immunoSEQ multiplex PCR, the repertoire was profiled, and TCRdb retains in-frame clones only, with some absent. The sample gives under 90,000 clones, roughly 67% of which show up once; approximately 7.6% is in the top ten. The sequence was obtained from a man aged 40-49 years in good health and CMV-seropositive. Source material: PBMCs.

Here the CDR3 reads CASSLSGWDSVYF. CDR3 DNA: TGTGCCAGCAGCTTAAGTGGTTGGGACAGTGTGTATTTT. The chain uses TRBV7-2 and TRBJ2-3, with 7 bases that match TRBD1. CDR3 length: 13 amino acids. After removal of 2 bases from V and 14 bases from J, the junction contained 10 bases not matched to a gene. Germline V gene lookup returns CDR1 SGHTA and CDR2 FQGNSA.